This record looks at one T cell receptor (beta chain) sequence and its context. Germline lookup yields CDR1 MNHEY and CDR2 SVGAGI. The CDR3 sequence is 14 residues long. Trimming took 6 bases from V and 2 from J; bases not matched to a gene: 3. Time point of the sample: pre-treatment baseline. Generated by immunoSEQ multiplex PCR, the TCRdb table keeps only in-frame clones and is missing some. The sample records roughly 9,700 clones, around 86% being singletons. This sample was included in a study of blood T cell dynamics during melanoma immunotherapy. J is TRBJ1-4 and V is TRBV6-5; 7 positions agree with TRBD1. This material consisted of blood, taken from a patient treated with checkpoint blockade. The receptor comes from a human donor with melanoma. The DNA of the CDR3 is TGTGCCAGCAGAAGACAGGGCACTAATGAAAAACTGTTTTTT. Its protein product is CASRRQGTNEKLFF.